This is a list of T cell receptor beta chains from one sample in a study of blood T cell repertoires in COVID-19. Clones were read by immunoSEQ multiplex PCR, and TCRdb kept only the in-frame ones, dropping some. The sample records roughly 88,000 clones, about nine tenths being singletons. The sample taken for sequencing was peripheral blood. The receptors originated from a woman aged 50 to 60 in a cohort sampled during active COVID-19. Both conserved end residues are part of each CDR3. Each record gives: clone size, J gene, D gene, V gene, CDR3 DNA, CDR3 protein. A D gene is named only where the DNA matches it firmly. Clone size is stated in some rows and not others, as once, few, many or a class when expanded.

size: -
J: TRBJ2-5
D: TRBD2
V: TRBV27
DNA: TGTGCCAGCAAGCGACTAGCGGGGGAGACCCAGTACTTC
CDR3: CASKRLAGETQYF

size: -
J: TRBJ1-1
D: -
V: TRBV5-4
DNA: TGTGCCAGCAGCTCAACACTACGAACAACCAGGAACACTGAAGCTTTCTTT
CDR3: CASSSTLRTTRNTEAFF

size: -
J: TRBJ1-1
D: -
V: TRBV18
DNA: TGTGCCAGCTCACCACTAACAGCAGAGAGAATTAACACTGAAGCTTTCTTT
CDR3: CASSPLTAERINTEAFF

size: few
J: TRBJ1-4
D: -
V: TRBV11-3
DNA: TGTGCCAGCAGCTTAGAACCCAGAAGTAATGAAAAACTGTTTTTT
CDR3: CASSLEPRSNEKLFF

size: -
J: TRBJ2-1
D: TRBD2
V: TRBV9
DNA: TGTGCCAGCAGCGCTACGGGGGGCTCCTACAATGAGCAGTTCTTC
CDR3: CASSATGGSYNEQFF

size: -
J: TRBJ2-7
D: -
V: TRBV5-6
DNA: TGTGCCAGCACCCCTGAACAGCCGGAAGCCTACGAGCAGTACTTC
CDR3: CASTPEQPEAYEQYF

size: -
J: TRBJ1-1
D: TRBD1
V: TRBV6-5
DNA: TGTGCCAGCACGAGGGACAGGGATTTGACTGAAGCTTTCTTT
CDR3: CASTRDRDLTEAFF

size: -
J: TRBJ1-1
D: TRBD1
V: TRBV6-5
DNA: TGTGCCAGCAGCCGTTTACAGGGGGCGCCAACTGAAGCTTTCTTT
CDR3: CASSRLQGAPTEAFF

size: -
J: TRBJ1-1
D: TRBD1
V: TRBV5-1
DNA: TGCGCCAGCAGCTTCGGGACAGGGGGACTCAACACTGAAGCTTTCTTT
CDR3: CASSFGTGGLNTEAFF

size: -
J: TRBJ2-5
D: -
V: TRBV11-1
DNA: TGTGCCAGCAGCCGCACCCCCGGGACTCAAGAGACCCAGTACTTC
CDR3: CASSRTPGTQETQYF

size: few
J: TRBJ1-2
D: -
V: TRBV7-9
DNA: TGTGCCAGCAGCAGGAGGGGCGGTAGCTATGGCTACACCTTC
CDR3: CASSRRGGSYGYTF

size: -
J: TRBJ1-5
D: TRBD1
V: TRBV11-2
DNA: TGTGCCAGCAGCTTAACCCAGGGGGCATGGCCCCAGCATTTT
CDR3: CASSLTQGAWPQHF

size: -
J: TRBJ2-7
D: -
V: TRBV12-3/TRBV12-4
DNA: TGTGCCAGCAGCCTTGAGGACTACGAGCAGTACTTC
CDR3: CASSLEDYEQYF